This T cell receptor (beta chain) is from a study of OX40 agonist ivuxolimab in advanced cancers. Background on the study: Averaging about 60 years in age, with a range of roughly 23 to 85, the cohort was approximately 83% male. Broader study findings: Near-lowest levels of clonal expansion characterized partial responders at 0.1-3.0 mg/kg. The mean number of expanded clones was higher in CD8+ T cells than in CD4+.

Collection of blood occurred at baseline, at cycle 4 day 1, and at cycle 7 day 1. This clone was counted once. The antigen remains unidentified. The protocol was immunoSEQ multiplex PCR, while the TCRdb copy is restricted to in-frame clones and leaves out a portion. Among more than 45,000 clones, about 90% were seen once, and the ten largest hold approximately 4.2%. V lost 2 bases and J lost 6; bases outside the gene matches: 2. The CDR3 loop spans 14 amino acids. Germline V gene sequence: CDR1 MDHEN, CDR2 SYDVKM. The sample consisted of CD4+ or CD8+ T cells sorted from blood, taken in a trial of the OX40 agonist ivuxolimab. This receptor was taken from an adult with an advanced solid tumor such as melanoma, head and neck, liver or kidney cancer. The rearrangement links TRBV28 to TRBJ2-1; 9 nucleotides line up with TRBD1. CDR3 nucleotides: TGTGCCAGCAGTTTACGGGGACAGGGCAATGAGCAGTTCTTC. As protein: CASSLRGQGNEQFF.